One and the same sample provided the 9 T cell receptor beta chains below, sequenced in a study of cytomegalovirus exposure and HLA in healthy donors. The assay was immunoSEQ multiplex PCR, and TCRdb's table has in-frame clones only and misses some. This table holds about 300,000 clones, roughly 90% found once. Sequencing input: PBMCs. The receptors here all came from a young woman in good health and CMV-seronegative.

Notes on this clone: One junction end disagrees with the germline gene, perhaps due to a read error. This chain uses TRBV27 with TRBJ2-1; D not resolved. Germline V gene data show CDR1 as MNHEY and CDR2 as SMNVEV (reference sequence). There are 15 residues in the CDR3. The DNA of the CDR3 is TGTGCCAGCAGTATATCCCAGAACAAATACAATGAGCAGTTCTTC. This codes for CASSISQNKYNEQFF.

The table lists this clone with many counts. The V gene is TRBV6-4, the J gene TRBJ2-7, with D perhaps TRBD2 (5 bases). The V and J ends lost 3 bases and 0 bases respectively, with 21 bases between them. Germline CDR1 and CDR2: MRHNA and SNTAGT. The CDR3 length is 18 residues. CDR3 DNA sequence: TGTGCCAGCAGTGAGATAACGGACTCTCAATTGAGCTCCTACGAGCAGTACTTC. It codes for CASSEITDSQLSSYEQYF.

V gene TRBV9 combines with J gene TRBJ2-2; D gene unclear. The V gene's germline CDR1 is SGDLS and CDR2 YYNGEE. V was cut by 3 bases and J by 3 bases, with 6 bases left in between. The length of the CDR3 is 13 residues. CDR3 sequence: CASSGADTGELFF. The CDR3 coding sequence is TGTGCCAGCAGCGGGGCCGACACCGGGGAGCTGTTTTTT.

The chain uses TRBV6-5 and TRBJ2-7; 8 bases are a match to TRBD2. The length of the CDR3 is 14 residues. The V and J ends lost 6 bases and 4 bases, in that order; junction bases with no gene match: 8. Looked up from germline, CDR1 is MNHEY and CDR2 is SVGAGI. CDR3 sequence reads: CASRPTSGPYEQYF. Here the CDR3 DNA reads TGTGCCAGCAGACCTACTAGCGGACCTTACGAGCAGTACTTC.

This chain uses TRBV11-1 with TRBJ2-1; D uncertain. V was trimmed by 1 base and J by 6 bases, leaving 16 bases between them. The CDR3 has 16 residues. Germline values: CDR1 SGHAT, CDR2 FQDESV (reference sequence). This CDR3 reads CASSLGIATPINEQFF. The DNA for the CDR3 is TGTGCCAGCAGCTTAGGTATCGCGACTCCCATCAATGAGCAGTTCTTC.

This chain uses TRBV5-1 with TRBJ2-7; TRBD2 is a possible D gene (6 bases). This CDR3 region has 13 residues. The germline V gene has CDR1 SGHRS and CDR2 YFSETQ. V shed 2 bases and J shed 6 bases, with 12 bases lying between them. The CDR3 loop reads CASSFSPGGEQYF. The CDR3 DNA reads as TGCGCCAGCAGCTTCTCCCCCGGGGGCGAGCAGTACTTC.

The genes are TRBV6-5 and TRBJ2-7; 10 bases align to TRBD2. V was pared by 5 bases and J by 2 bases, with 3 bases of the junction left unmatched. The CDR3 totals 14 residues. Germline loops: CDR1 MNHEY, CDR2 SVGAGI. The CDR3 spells CASSRSGRTYEQYF. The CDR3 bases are TGTGCCAGCAGTCGTAGCGGGAGGACCTACGAGCAGTACTTC.

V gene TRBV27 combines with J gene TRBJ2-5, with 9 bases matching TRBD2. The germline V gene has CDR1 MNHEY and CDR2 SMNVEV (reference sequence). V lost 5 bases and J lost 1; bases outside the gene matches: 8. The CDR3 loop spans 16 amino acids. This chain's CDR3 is CASSPGTSLVQETQYF. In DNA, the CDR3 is TGTGCCAGCAGTCCGGGGACTAGCCTGGTCCAAGAGACCCAGTACTTC.

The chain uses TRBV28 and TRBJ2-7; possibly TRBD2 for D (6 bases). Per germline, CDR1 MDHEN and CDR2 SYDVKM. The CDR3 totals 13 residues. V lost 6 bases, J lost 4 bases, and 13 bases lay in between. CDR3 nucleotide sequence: TGTGCCAGCAGCGTAGGAGGGGAGTACGAGCAGTACTTC. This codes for CASSVGGEYEQYF. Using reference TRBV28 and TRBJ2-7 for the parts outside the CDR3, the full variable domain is DVKVTQSSRYLVKRTGEKVFLECVQDMDHENMFWYRQDPGLGLRLIYFSYDVKMKEKGDIPEGYSVSREKKERFSLILESASTNQTSMYLCASSVGGEYEQYFGPGTRLTVT.